Listed below are T cell receptor beta chains from one sample, sequenced in a study of shared clonotypes between healthy human individuals. The data were produced by immunoSEQ multiplex PCR, yet TCRdb's version contains in-frame clones alone and is incomplete. The sample records 800,000 to 1,200,000 clones, 75% to 85% being singletons. Material for sequencing was memory CD4+ T cells from PBMCs. The receptors originated from a man aged 18 to 29 in good health. Some clones in this sample may be carry-over from other donors' samples. Each CDR3 is given with its conserved first and last residue. The size field is filled for only some rows; it gives once, few, many or a size class.

J gene: TRBJ2-1
V gene: TRBV4-1
clone size: few
CDR3 protein: CASSRGGPWYNEQFF

J gene: TRBJ2-1
V gene: TRBV5-1
clone size: .
CDR3 protein: CASSFQGDNEQFF

J gene: TRBJ2-5
V gene: TRBV2
clone size: .
CDR3 protein: CASRFGEFQETQYF

J gene: TRBJ2-7
V gene: TRBV19
clone size: .
CDR3 protein: CASSIPGGPREQYF

J gene: TRBJ2-1
V gene: TRBV28
clone size: once
CDR3 protein: CASSLASGSEQFF

J gene: TRBJ2-1
V gene: TRBV7-9
clone size: .
CDR3 protein: CASSPPLITRGVF

J gene: TRBJ2-5
V gene: TRBV28
clone size: once
CDR3 protein: CASSENSPETQYF

J gene: TRBJ1-5
V gene: TRBV7-8
clone size: .
CDR3 protein: CASSLKGGGSNQPQHF

J gene: TRBJ2-3
V gene: TRBV10-3
clone size: once
CDR3 protein: CAITIAGVDTQYF

J gene: TRBJ2-2
V gene: TRBV5-1
clone size: .
CDR3 protein: CASSLAGGRTGELFF

J gene: TRBJ1-1
V gene: TRBV5-4
clone size: once
CDR3 protein: CASSLFSDTEAFF

J gene: TRBJ2-1
V gene: TRBV5-1
clone size: few
CDR3 protein: CASSPAGLAENEQFF

J gene: TRBJ1-3
V gene: TRBV19
clone size: few
CDR3 protein: CASTQQGAASGNTIYF

J gene: TRBJ1-1
V gene: TRBV7-9
clone size: .
CDR3 protein: CASSRGQAEAFF

J gene: TRBJ2-3
V gene: TRBV7-2
clone size: .
CDR3 protein: CASSLYQAGGADTQYF

J gene: TRBJ2-5
V gene: TRBV9
clone size: .
CDR3 protein: CASSVGLAGSQYF

J gene: TRBJ1-2
V gene: TRBV7-2
clone size: few
CDR3 protein: CASSVQGAYGYTF

J gene: TRBJ2-5
V gene: TRBV15
clone size: .
CDR3 protein: CATSRGGSGGSETQYF

J gene: TRBJ2-7
V gene: TRBV30
clone size: .
CDR3 protein: CAWSVDATFPPIGEQYF

J gene: TRBJ1-2
V gene: TRBV27
clone size: .
CDR3 protein: CASSLKGYGYTF

J gene: TRBJ2-3
V gene: TRBV9
clone size: .
CDR3 protein: CASSVASGSTDTQYF

J gene: TRBJ2-7
V gene: TRBV10-3
clone size: few
CDR3 protein: CAISETGTEGLSYEQYF

J gene: TRBJ2-6
V gene: TRBV2
clone size: once
CDR3 protein: CASTGLAGSGANVLTF

J gene: TRBJ2-7
V gene: TRBV6-1
clone size: .
CDR3 protein: CASSVGTGSYEQYF

J gene: TRBJ2-7
V gene: TRBV7-3
clone size: once
CDR3 protein: CASSSGLASEQYF

J gene: TRBJ2-7
V gene: TRBV6-1
clone size: .
CDR3 protein: CASRGTSKYEQYF

J gene: TRBJ1-4
V gene: TRBV4-2
clone size: many
CDR3 protein: CASSQDRKGDGEKLFF

J gene: TRBJ2-7
V gene: TRBV5-1
clone size: once
CDR3 protein: CASSLAGTSGGSYEQYF

J gene: TRBJ2-7
V gene: TRBV28
clone size: .
CDR3 protein: CASSLILRTGTYEQYF

J gene: TRBJ2-5
V gene: TRBV18
clone size: once
CDR3 protein: CASSPPSSGETQYF

J gene: TRBJ2-2
V gene: TRBV19
clone size: .
CDR3 protein: CASSIQGGRTGELFF

J gene: TRBJ1-3
V gene: TRBV28
clone size: .
CDR3 protein: CASSSVGNGGNTIYF

J gene: TRBJ2-2
V gene: TRBV5-1
clone size: .
CDR3 protein: CASSSNGGHTGELFF

J gene: TRBJ2-5
V gene: TRBV6-5
clone size: .
CDR3 protein: CASSPTPGQQETQYF

J gene: TRBJ2-7
V gene: TRBV10-2
clone size: .
CDR3 protein: CASRLTGGRGEQYF

J gene: TRBJ2-5
V gene: TRBV7-9
clone size: .
CDR3 protein: CASSPVGTQYF

J gene: TRBJ1-2
V gene: TRBV19
clone size: .
CDR3 protein: CASSYRANYGYTF

J gene: TRBJ2-1
V gene: TRBV20-1
clone size: .
CDR3 protein: CSASTAGGPLF

J gene: TRBJ1-2
V gene: TRBV5-3
clone size: .
CDR3 protein: CAKGRGKEDGYTF

J gene: TRBJ2-5
V gene: TRBV29-1
clone size: .
CDR3 protein: CSAGEMNGETQYF

J gene: TRBJ2-5
V gene: TRBV4-1
clone size: .
CDR3 protein: CASSAGVAGVIRESQYF

J gene: TRBJ2-3
V gene: TRBV5-1
clone size: .
CDR3 protein: CASGTGGSDTQYF

J gene: TRBJ1-4
V gene: TRBV6-1
clone size: .
CDR3 protein: CASSEAHTNEKLFF

J gene: TRBJ2-1
V gene: TRBV5-1
clone size: .
CDR3 protein: CASSVSRNEQFF

J gene: TRBJ1-3
V gene: TRBV4-3
clone size: .
CDR3 protein: CASSHGRSRPSGNTIYF

J gene: TRBJ2-7
V gene: TRBV5-1
clone size: .
CDR3 protein: CASSQDSYPYEQYF

J gene: TRBJ1-4
V gene: TRBV5-1
clone size: .
CDR3 protein: CASSLEALNEKLFF

J gene: TRBJ1-3
V gene: TRBV5-1
clone size: .
CDR3 protein: CASSLPGSGNTIYF

J gene: TRBJ2-2
V gene: TRBV11-3
clone size: .
CDR3 protein: CASSPTSGRERTYTGELFF

J gene: TRBJ1-2
V gene: TRBV28
clone size: .
CDR3 protein: CASSLGGRGRVGYTF